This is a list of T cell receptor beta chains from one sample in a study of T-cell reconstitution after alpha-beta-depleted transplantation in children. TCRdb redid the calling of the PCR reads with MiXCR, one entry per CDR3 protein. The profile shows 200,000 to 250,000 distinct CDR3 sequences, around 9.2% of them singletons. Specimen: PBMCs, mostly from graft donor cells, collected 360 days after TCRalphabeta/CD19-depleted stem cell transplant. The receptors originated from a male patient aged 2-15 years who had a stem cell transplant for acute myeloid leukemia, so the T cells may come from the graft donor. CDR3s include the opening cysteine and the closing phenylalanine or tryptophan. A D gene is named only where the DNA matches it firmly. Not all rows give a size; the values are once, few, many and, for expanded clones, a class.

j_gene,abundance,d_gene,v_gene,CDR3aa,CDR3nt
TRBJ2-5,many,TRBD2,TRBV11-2,CASTLFPWGSTSGRSRETQYF,TGTGCCAGCACCCTTTTCCCATGGGGATCGACTAGCGGGAGATCAAGAGAGACCCAGTACTTC
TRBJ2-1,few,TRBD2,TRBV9,CASSDRLAGSLLF,TGTGCCAGCAGCGACCGACTAGCGGGATCCTTGCTCTTC
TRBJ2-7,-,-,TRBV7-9,CASSLTTYEQYF,TGTGCCAGCAGCTTAACTACCTACGAGCAGTACTTC
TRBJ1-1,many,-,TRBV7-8,CASAHLNTEAFF,TGTGCCAGCGCACATCTGAACACTGAAGCTTTCTTT
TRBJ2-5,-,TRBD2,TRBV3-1,CASSPGGDDRETQYF,TGTGCCAGCAGCCCCGGGGGGGACGACAGAGAGACCCAGTACTTC
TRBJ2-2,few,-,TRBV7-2,CASSLWTVAGELFF,TGTGCCAGCAGCTTATGGACGGTGGCCGGGGAGCTGTTTTTT
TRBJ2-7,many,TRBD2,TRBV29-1,CSVVTSGRSEQYF,TGCAGCGTTGTTACTAGCGGGAGGTCCGAGCAGTACTTC
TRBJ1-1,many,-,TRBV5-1,CASSPGILGLNTEAFF,TGCGCCAGCAGCCCCGGGATCCTAGGACTGAACACTGAAGCTTTCTTT
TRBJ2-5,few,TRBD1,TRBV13,CASSSGYWTGGDQETQYF,TGTGCCAGCAGCTCCGGATATTGGACAGGGGGGGACCAAGAGACCCAGTACTTC
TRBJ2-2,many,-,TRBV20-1,CSAQDSANTGELFF,TGCAGTGCTCAAGACAGCGCGAACACCGGGGAGCTGTTTTTT
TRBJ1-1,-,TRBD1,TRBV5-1,CDSRPYRGQTEAFF,TGCGACAGCAGGCCCTACAGGGGCCAGACTGAAGCTTTCTTT
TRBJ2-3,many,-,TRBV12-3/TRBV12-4,CASNPRGGYGDTQYF,TGTGCCAGCAACCCCAGGGGCGGGTATGGAGATACGCAGTATTTT
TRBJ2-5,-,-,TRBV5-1,CASSLQGMGHQETQYF,TGCGCCAGCAGCTTGCAGGGAATGGGGCACCAAGAGACCCAGTACTTC
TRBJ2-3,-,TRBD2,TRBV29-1,CSVERDRGADTQYF,TGCAGCGTTGAAAGGGACCGGGGGGCAGATACGCAGTATTTT
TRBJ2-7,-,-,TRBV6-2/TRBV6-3,CASSYSIEGLGDEQYF,TGTGCCAGCAGTTACTCGATAGAGGGTCTTGGCGACGAGCAGTACTTC
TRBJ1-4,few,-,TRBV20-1,CSAPMTTTNEKLFF,TGCAGTGCCCCAATGACTACAACTAATGAAAAACTGTTTTTT
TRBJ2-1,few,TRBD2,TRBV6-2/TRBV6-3,CASTHGVAGSHEQFF,TGTGCCAGCACCCACGGGGTAGCGGGATCCCATGAGCAGTTCTTC
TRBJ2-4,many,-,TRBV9,CASSSSQGNIQYF,TGTGCCAGCAGCTCATCACAGGGAAACATTCAGTACTTC
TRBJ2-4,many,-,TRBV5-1,CASSFAGSIDIQYF,TGCGCCAGCAGCTTTGCAGGGTCCATTGACATTCAGTACTTC
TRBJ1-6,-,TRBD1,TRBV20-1,CSAKRQGAYNSPLHF,TGCAGTGCCAAAAGACAGGGGGCCTATAATTCACCCCTCCACTTT
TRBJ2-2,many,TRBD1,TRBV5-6,CASSLDRGSGELFF,TGTGCCAGCAGCTTGGACAGGGGATCCGGGGAGCTGTTTTTT
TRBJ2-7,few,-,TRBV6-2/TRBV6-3,CASSFRGGGYEQYF,TGTGCCAGCAGTTTTAGGGGCGGAGGGTACGAGCAGTACTTC
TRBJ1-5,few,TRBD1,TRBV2,CASSAPGQRVLQPQHF,TGTGCCAGCAGTGCTCCGGGACAGCGGGTTCTTCAGCCCCAGCATTTT
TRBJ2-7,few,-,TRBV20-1,CSARLWGRGLGEQYF,TGCAGTGCTAGACTGTGGGGCCGGGGACTTGGCGAGCAGTACTTC
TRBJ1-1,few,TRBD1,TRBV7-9,CASSLQQGVNTEAFF,TGTGCCAGCAGTCTTCAACAGGGGGTGAACACTGAAGCTTTCTTT
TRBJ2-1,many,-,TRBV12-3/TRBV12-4,CASSSTAVNYNEQFF,TGTGCCAGCAGTTCGACAGCAGTTAATTACAATGAGCAGTTCTTC